The source of this T cell receptor beta chain is a study of blood T cell repertoires in COVID-19. Across the whole study: Samples representing acute and convalescent COVID-19 were sourced from the United States, Italy and Spain. T cells, B-cell-depleted T cells, or PBMCs provided the cDNA or gDNA that served as material.

Losses at the gene ends were 6 bases for V and 1 base for J; bases not matched to a gene: 8. Germline V CDR1 and CDR2: SGHTA, FQGNSA. This CDR3 has 16 amino acids. Assay used: immunoSEQ multiplex PCR; TCRdb lists only in-frame clones, some missing. Of 32,000 or so clones listed, approximately 86% are singletons. The chain couples TRBV7-2 to TRBJ2-2, with 7 bases matching TRBD2. The source material was peripheral blood. This receptor was identified in a man between 65 and 85 years old with acute or convalescent COVID-19. This CDR3 reads CASSTAGTMNTGELFF. The CDR3 DNA follows: TGTGCCAGCAGTACTGCCGGGACTATGAACACCGGGGAGCTGTTTTTT.